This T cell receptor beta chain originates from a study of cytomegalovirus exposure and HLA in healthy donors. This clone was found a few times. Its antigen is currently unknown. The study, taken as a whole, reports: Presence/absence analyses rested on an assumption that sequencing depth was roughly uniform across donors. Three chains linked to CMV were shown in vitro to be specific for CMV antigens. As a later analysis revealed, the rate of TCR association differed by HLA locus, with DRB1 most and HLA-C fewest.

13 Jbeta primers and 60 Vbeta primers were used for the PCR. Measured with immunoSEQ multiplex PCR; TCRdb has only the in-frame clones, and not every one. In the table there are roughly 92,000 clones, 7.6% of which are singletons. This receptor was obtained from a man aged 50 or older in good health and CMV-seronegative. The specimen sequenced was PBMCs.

The CDR3 is CASSFGGGFDEQYF. The CDR3 DNA reads as TGTGCCAGCAGCTTCGGGGGAGGGTTCGACGAGCAGTACTTC. The chain couples TRBV7-2 to TRBJ2-7; 7 positions agree with TRBD2. Germline-derived CDR1 and CDR2 are SGHTA and FQGNSA. The CDR3 totals 14 residues. V lost 3 bases to trimming and J lost 5 bases; unmatched junction nucleotides: 7.